This TCR beta chain came from a study of radiotherapy plus CTLA-4 blockade in lung cancer. Study-level points and caveats: The authors reported that early blood T cell clone dynamics, with interferon-beta, best predicted response.

Profiled with immunoSEQ multiplex PCR; TCRdb holds only in-frame clones, not every one. Of tens of thousands of clones in the sample, 70% to 80% were seen once. Of note for this clone: Its cognate antigen is unknown.

Sequencing used peripheral blood, obtained from a patient treated with radiotherapy plus ipilimumab. This TCR derives from a human donor with non-small cell lung cancer who had a complete response to radiotherapy plus ipilimumab.

In DNA, the CDR3 is TGCAGTGCTAGAGAGAGGGGTGGCTACACCTTC. This codes for CSARERGGYTF. The genes are TRBV20-1 and TRBJ1-2; D is possibly TRBD1 (5 bases). Germline lookup yields CDR1 DFQATT and CDR2 SNEGSKA (reference sequence). Trimming took off 0 bases at V and 7 bases at J, with 6 bases between the two ends. This CDR3 has 11 residues.